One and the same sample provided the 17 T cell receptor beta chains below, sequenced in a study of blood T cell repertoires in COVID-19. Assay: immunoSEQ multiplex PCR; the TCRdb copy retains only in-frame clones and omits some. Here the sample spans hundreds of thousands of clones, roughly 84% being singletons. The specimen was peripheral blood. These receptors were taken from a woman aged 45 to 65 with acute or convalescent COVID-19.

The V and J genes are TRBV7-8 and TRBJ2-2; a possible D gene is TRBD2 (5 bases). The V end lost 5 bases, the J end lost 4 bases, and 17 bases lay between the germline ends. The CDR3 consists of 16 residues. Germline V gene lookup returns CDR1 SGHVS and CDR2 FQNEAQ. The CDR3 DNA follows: TGTGCCAGCAGCCCTCGGCGCCAGGCGGGCACCGGGGAGCTGTTTTTT. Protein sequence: CASSPRRQAGTGELFF.

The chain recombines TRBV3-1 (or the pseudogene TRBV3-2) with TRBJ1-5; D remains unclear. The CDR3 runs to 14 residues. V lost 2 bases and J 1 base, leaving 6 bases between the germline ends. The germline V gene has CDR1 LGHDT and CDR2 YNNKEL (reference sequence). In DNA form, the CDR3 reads TGTGCCAGCAGCCAAACACCCAGCAATCAGCCCCAGCATTTT. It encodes CASSQTPSNQPQHF.

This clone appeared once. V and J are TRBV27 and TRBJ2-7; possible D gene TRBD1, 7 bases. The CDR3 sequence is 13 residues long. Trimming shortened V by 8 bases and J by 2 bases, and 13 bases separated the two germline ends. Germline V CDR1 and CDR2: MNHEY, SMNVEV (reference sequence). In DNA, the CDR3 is TGTGCCAGCCGGAGGGGGCTCCCCTACGAGCAGTACTTC. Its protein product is CASRRGLPYEQYF.

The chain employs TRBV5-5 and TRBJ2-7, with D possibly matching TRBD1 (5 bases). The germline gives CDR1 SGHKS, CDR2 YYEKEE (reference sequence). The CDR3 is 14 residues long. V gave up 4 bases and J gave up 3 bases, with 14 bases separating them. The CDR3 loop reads CASSIVGVDYEQYF. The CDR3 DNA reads TGTGCCAGCAGCATTGTAGGGGTGGACTACGAGCAGTACTTC. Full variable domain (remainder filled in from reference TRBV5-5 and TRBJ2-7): DAGVTQSPTHLIKTRGQQVTLRCSPISGHKSVSWYQQVLGQGPQFIFQYYEKEERGRGNFPDRFSARQFPNYSSELNVNALLLGDSALYLCASSIVGVDYEQYFGPGTRLTVT.

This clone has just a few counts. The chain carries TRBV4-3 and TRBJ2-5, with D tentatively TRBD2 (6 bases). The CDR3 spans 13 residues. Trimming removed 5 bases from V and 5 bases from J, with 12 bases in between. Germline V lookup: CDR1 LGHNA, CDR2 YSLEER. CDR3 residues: CASSSGAGETQYF. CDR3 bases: TGCGCCAGCAGCTCGGGAGCTGGGGAGACCCAGTACTTC.

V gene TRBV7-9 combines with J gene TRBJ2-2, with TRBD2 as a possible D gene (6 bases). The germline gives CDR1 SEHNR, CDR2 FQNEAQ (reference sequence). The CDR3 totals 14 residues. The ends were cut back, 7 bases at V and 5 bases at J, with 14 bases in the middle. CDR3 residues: CASKDGGLTGELFF. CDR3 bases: TGTGCCAGCAAGGACGGGGGTTTAACCGGGGAGCTGTTTTTT.

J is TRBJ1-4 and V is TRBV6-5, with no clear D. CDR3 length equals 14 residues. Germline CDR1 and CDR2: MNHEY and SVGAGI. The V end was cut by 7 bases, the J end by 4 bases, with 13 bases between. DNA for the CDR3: TGTGCCAGCAAGAGAGGGAAAAATAATGAAAAACTGTTTTTT. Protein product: CASKRGKNNEKLFF.

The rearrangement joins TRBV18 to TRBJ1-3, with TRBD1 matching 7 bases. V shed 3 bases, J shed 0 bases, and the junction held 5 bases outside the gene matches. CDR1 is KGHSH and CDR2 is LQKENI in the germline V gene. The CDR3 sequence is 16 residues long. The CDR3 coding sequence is TGTGCCAGCTCACCGGGACAGCCTAGCTCTGGAAACACCATATATTTT. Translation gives CASSPGQPSSGNTIYF.

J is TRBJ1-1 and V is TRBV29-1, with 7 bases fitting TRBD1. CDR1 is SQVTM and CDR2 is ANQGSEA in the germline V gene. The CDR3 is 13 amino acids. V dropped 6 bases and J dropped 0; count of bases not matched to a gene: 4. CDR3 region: CSVRQGMNTEAFF. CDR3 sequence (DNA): TGCAGCGTAAGACAGGGTATGAACACTGAAGCTTTCTTT.

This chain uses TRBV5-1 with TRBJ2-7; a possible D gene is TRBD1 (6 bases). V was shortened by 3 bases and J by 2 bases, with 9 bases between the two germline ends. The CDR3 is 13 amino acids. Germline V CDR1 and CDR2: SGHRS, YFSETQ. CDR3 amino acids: CASSSGQPYEQYF. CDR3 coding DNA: TGCGCCAGCAGCTCCGGACAGCCCTACGAGCAGTACTTC.

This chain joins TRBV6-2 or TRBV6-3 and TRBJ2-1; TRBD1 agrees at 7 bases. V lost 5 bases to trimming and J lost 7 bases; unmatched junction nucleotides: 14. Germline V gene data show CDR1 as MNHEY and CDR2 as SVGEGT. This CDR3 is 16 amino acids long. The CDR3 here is CASSTVPATGENEQFF. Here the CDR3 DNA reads TGTGCCAGCAGTACGGTACCCGCTACAGGGGAAAATGAGCAGTTCTTC.

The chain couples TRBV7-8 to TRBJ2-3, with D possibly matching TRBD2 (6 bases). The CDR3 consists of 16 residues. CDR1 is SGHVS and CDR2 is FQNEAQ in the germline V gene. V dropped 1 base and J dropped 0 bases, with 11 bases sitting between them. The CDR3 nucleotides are TGTGCCAGCAGCTTAGTTAGCGGCCATAGCACAGATACGCAGTATTTT. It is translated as CASSLVSGHSTDTQYF.

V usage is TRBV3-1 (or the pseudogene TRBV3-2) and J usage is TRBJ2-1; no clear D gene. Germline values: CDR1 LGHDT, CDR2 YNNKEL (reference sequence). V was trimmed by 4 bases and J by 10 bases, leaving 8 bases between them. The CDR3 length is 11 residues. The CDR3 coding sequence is TGTGCCAGCAGCCGCCTAGTAGAGCAGTTCTTC. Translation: CASSRLVEQFF.

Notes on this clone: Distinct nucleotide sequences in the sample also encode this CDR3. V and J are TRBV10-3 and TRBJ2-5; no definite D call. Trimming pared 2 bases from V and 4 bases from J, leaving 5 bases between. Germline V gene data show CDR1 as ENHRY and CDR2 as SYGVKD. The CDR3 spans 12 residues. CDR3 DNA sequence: TGTGCCATCAGTGAGCCCGGAGAGACCCAGTACTTC. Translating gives CAISEPGETQYF.

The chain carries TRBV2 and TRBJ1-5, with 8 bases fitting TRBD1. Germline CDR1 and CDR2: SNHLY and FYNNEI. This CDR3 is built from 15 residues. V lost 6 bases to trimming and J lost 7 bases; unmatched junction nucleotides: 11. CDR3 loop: CASRAERTGNQPQHF. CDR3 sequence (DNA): TGTGCCAGCAGAGCTGAAAGGACAGGGAACCAGCCCCAGCATTTT.

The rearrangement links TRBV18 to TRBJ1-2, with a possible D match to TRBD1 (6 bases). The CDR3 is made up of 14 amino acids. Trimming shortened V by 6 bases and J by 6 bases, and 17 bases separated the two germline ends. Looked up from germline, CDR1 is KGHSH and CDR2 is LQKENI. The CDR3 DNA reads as TGTGCCAGCTCTCGGGACACCGTTAATGATGGCTACACCTTC. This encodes CASSRDTVNDGYTF.

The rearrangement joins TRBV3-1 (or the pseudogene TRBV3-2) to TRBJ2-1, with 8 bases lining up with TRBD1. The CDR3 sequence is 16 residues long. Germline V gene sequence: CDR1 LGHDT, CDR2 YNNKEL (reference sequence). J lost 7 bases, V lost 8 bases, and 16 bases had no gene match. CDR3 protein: CASGLGGQGARNEQFF. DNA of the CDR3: TGTGCCAGCGGTCTCGGCGGGCAGGGGGCAAGAAATGAGCAGTTCTTC.